This T cell receptor beta chain was recorded in a study of T cells in Graves' hyperthyroidism and ophthalmopathy. Overall study: The initial diagnosis was the point when peripheral blood was collected, ahead of any treatment. Study-level findings and limits: Ophthalmopathy could be told apart from stable hyperthyroidism with a 13 V-J model.

RNA transcripts yielded amplified TCR beta CDR3 regions. A first-round RT-PCR of the TCR CDR3 used the HTBI primer set. TCRdb analysed the multiplex PCR reads with MiXCR anew, one entry per CDR3 protein. This table has around 420,000 distinct CDR3 sequences, approximately 14% appearing once. This clonotype was counted at least ten times. The antigen is undetermined. The authors took PBMCs from over 8.5 ml fresh peripheral blood. Trimming took 0 bases from V and 0 from J, leaving 4 bases between them. The CDR3 sequence is 14 residues long. In germline, CDR1 is SGHAT, CDR2 FQNNGV. The clonotype was recovered from a woman aged 18-35 years with Graves' hyperthyroidism. This chain joins TRBV11-2 and TRBJ2-3; D gene unclear. The sample consisted of blood. The CDR3 reads CASSLERSTDTQYF. The CDR3 DNA sequence: TGTGCCAGCAGCTTAGAGAGAAGCACAGATACGCAGTATTTT.